Presented here are 9 T cell receptor beta chains from one specimen sequenced in a study of brain T cells in children with intractable seizures. The data were produced by immunoSEQ multiplex PCR, yet TCRdb's version contains in-frame clones alone and is incomplete. The sample holds 95,000 to 120,000 clones, 90% to 95% seen once. The sample here was peripheral blood, taken at surgery. All receptors come from a boy younger than two with hemimegalencephaly and intractable seizures.

This chain uses TRBV27 with TRBJ2-1; D unresolved. The germline gives CDR1 MNHEY, CDR2 SMNVEV (reference sequence). This CDR3 region has 16 residues. V lost 1 base, J lost 5 bases, and 15 bases lay in between. The CDR3 region has the DNA TGTGCCAGCAGTTTATGGGTAGGCGGACCTCACAATGAGCAGTTCTTC. Translated, it gives CASSLWVGGPHNEQFF.

The rearrangement links TRBV11-2 to TRBJ1-5; D not certain. CDR1 SGHAT and CDR2 FQNNGV come from the germline V gene. CDR3 length: 16 amino acids. V shed 4 bases and J shed 0 bases, with 13 bases lying between them. The CDR3 region has the DNA TGTGCCAGCAGCTCAGCGACGGTTAATAGCAATCAGCCCCAGCATTTT. It is translated as CASSSATVNSNQPQHF.

The rearrangement joins TRBV9 to TRBJ1-2, with a tentative D call TRBD1 (6 bases). With 0 bases removed from V and 5 bases from J, the gap between germline ends came to 11 bases. Per germline, CDR1 SGDLS and CDR2 YYNGEE. The CDR3 runs 14 residues. CDR3 protein: CASSVAPGQYGYTF. Written as DNA, the CDR3 is TGTGCCAGCAGCGTAGCCCCGGGACAATATGGCTACACCTTC.

The CDR3 loop is CASSFPGESYEQYF. The CDR3 DNA reads TGTGCCAGCAGCTTTCCGGGAGAGTCCTACGAGCAGTACTTC. The chain joins TRBV7-9 to TRBJ2-7, with D possibly being TRBD2 (6 bases). The CDR3 is 14 amino acids. Per the germline V gene, CDR1 is SEHNR and CDR2 is FQNEAQ (reference sequence). Trimming cost V 3 bases and J 1 base, with 10 bases left between them.

CDR3 sequence reads: CASSPPGANTEAFF. DNA of the CDR3: TGTGCCAGCAGTCCCCCGGGAGCCAACACTGAAGCTTTCTTT. This chain links TRBV6-5 with TRBJ1-1; D call uncertain. The CDR3 totals 14 residues. V was cut by 5 bases and J by 2 bases, with 12 bases left in between. Germline assignment: CDR1 MNHEY and CDR2 SVGAGI.

The J gene is TRBJ1-2, the V gene TRBV2, with D unclear. The CDR3 consists of 13 residues. V was shortened by 3 bases and J by 10 bases, with 15 bases between the two germline ends. Germline loops: CDR1 SNHLY, CDR2 FYNNEI. This CDR3 reads CASSDVGPIVYTF. Written as DNA, the CDR3 is TGTGCCAGCAGTGACGTGGGTCCGATCGTCTACACCTTC.

The chain has TRBV6-2 or TRBV6-3 and TRBJ2-4; TRBD1 agrees at 8 bases. The J segment lost 4 bases and the V segment lost 4 bases, leaving 6 bases of the junction unmatched. Germline V gives CDR1 MNHEY, CDR2 SVGEGT. The CDR3 sequence is 15 residues long. In nucleotides, the CDR3 is TGTGCCAGCAGTTCCCTGACAGGGGATAAAAACATTCAGTACTTC. Protein: CASSSLTGDKNIQYF.

This clone was picked up one time. The chain uses TRBV5-4 and TRBJ2-7; 9 bases map to TRBD2. The CDR3 spans 14 residues. Trimming at V came to 7 bases and at J to 0 bases, leaving 5 bases not matched to a gene. CDR1 SGHNT and CDR2 YYREEE come from the germline V gene (reference sequence). The CDR3 bases are TGTGCCAGCTCACTAGCGGGCCCCTCCTACGAGCAGTACTTC. Translation gives CASSLAGPSYEQYF. Full variable domain (rest looked up from reference TRBV5-4 and TRBJ2-7): ETGVTQSPTHLIKTRGQQVTLRCSSQSGHNTVSWYQQALGQGPQFIFQYYREEENGRGNFPPRFSGLQFPNYSSELNVNALELDDSALYLCASSLAGPSYEQYFGPGTRLTVT.

The V and J genes are TRBV19 and TRBJ2-1; 11 positions agree with TRBD1. Germline V lookup: CDR1 LNHDA, CDR2 SQIVND (reference sequence). This CDR3 spans 15 amino acids. V was clipped by 8 bases and J by 4 bases; unmatched bases: 7. This CDR3 is CASGEDRGQYNEQFF. CDR3 sequence (DNA): TGTGCCAGTGGGGAGGACAGGGGGCAGTACAATGAGCAGTTCTTC.